The next 20 T cell receptor beta chains were all read from a single sample in a study of T-cell memory formation after mild COVID-19. Via MiXCR, TCRdb re-called the 5' RACE reads, giving one row per CDR3 protein. The sample holds more than 350,000 distinct CDR3 sequences, roughly 15% seen once. The sequenced sample consisted of PBMCs or a T cell subset sorted from them (not recorded which). These receptors all come from a man aged 18 to 35 who had mild COVID-19 (a few samples of this study predate the infection). Cell type and time point are not known.

This clonotype was found a few times. The chain recombines TRBV29-1 with TRBJ2-5; possible D gene TRBD2, 5 bases. This CDR3 has 13 residues. V gave up 3 bases and J gave up 3 bases, with 11 bases separating them. Looked up from germline, CDR1 is SQVTM and CDR2 is ANQGSEA. The CDR3 coding sequence is TGCAGCGTTGACGGAGGAGAAGAAGAGACCCAGTACTTC. Translation: CSVDGGEEETQYF.

CDR3 in DNA: TGTGCCACCAGTGCCTCGGGACAGGCCGTCTACGAGCAGTACGTC. It codes for CATSASGQAVYEQYV. This chain joins TRBV24-1 and TRBJ2-7, with TRBD1 matching 8 bases. The CDR3 consists of 15 residues. V trimming: 5 bases; J trimming: 3 bases; junction bases outside the gene matches: 8. Germline V gene lookup returns CDR1 KGHDR and CDR2 SFDVKD.

The gene calls are TRBV5-1 and TRBJ2-1, with 9 bases fitting TRBD1. There are 14 residues in the CDR3. The V gene end was trimmed by 4 bases and the J gene end by 6 bases; junction bases not matched to a gene: 5. CDR1 is SGHRS, CDR2 YFSETQ, per germline. The CDR3 here is CASSVRDRVNEQFF. The CDR3 coding sequence is TGCGCCAGCAGCGTCCGGGACAGGGTCAATGAGCAGTTCTTC.

The chain has TRBV3-1 and TRBJ1-1, with D unresolved. Trimming took 0 bases from V and 3 from J, leaving 17 bases between them. Germline V lookup: CDR1 LGHDT, CDR2 YNNKEL (reference sequence). This CDR3 is built from 17 residues. In DNA, the CDR3 is TGTGCCAGCAGCCAAGATCTCGGGAAGATTTGGGACACTGAAGCTTTCTTT. Residues: CASSQDLGKIWDTEAFF.

This clonotype was observed a handful of times. The chain employs TRBV6-5 and TRBJ1-5; no firm D call. V lost 0 bases and J lost 7, with 10 bases in between. CDR3 length: 14 amino acids. The germline gives CDR1 MNHEY, CDR2 SVGAGI. Written as DNA, the CDR3 is TGTGCCAGCAGTTACTCCAAGGGCAGGCAGCCCCAGCATTTT. Amino acids: CASSYSKGRQPQHF.

This clonotype was counted between two and nine times. This rearrangement joins TRBV5-5 to TRBJ1-2; maybe TRBD1 (5 bases). Germline loops: CDR1 SGHKS, CDR2 YYEKEE (reference sequence). CDR3 length: 14 residues. Deletions cut 5 bases from V and 2 bases from J, with 13 bases between. The CDR3 sequence: CASRSDTLNYGYTF. In nucleotides, the CDR3 is TGTGCCAGCAGGTCGGACACCTTAAACTATGGCTACACCTTC.

This clonotype occurred a few times. This chain links TRBV7-2 with TRBJ2-3, with a possible D match to TRBD2 (6 bases). Trimming pared 4 bases from V and 3 bases from J, leaving 11 bases between. CDR1 and CDR2 from the germline V gene are SGHTA and FQGNSA. This CDR3 is built from 14 residues. The CDR3 DNA sequence: TGTGCCAGCAGCTACGGAGGGATAACAGATACGCAGTATTTT. Translated, it gives CASSYGGITDTQYF. The whole variable domain, remainder taken from reference TRBV7-2 and TRBJ2-3, is GAGVSQSPSNKVTEKGKDVELRCDPISGHTALYWYRQSLGQGLEFLIYFQGNSAPDKSGLPSDRFSAERTGGSVSTLTIQRTQQEDSAVYLCASSYGGITDTQYFGPGTRLTVL.

This clonotype was seen more than once but under ten times. The V gene is TRBV5-1, the J gene TRBJ2-1; 9 positions agree with TRBD1. This CDR3 is 14 amino acids long. Germline V lookup: CDR1 SGHRS, CDR2 YFSETQ. V lost 3 bases to trimming and J lost 7 bases; unmatched junction nucleotides: 5. Here the CDR3 reads CASSSAGTGNEQFF. In nucleotides, the CDR3 is TGCGCCAGCAGCTCGGCCGGGACAGGGAATGAGCAGTTCTTC. Using reference TRBV5-1 and TRBJ2-1 for the parts outside the CDR3, the full variable domain is KAGVTQTPRYLIKTRGQQVTLSCSPISGHRSVSWYQQTPGQGLQFLFEYFSETQRNKGNFPGRFSGRQFSNSRSEMNVSTLELGDSALYLCASSSAGTGNEQFFGPGTRLTVL.

This clonotype was seen more than once but under ten times. The chain employs TRBV7-2 and TRBJ1-6; no clear D. Germline-derived CDR1 and CDR2 are SGHTA and FQGNSA. V lost 8 bases and J lost 9, with 11 bases in between. CDR3 length: 12 residues. In nucleotides, the CDR3 is TGTGCCAGCGGGTCTTGGGGTTCACCCCTCCACTTT. Translating it yields CASGSWGSPLHF. Filled out from reference TRBV7-2 and TRBJ1-6, the complete variable domain reads GAGVSQSPSNKVTEKGKDVELRCDPISGHTALYWYRQSLGQGLEFLIYFQGNSAPDKSGLPSDRFSAERTGGSVSTLTIQRTQQEDSAVYLCASGSWGSPLHFGNGTRLTVT.

This clonotype came up a few times. The rearrangement joins TRBV6-1 to TRBJ2-7, with D unclear. This CDR3 contains 12 residues. Per the germline V gene, CDR1 is MNHNS and CDR2 is SASEGT. The germline V and J ends were trimmed by 6 bases and 3 bases, with 9 bases remaining between them. Here the CDR3 reads CASREQLYEQYV. CDR3 coding DNA: TGTGCCAGCAGGGAACAACTCTACGAGCAGTACGTC.

This clonotype came up a few times. V and J are TRBV6-2 or TRBV6-3 and TRBJ2-1; 8 bases are shared with TRBD2. Germline values: CDR1 MNHEY, CDR2 SVGEGT. V gave up 4 bases and J gave up 6 bases; unmatched junction bases: 5. The CDR3 is 14 residues long. CDR3 sequence reads: CASSWRGELNEQFF. DNA of the CDR3: TGTGCCAGCAGTTGGCGGGGGGAGCTCAATGAGCAGTTCTTC.

The V call is TRBV5-5, the J call TRBJ1-5; D gene ambiguous. Trimming pared 4 bases from V and 0 bases from J, leaving 11 bases between. CDR3 size: 15 residues. Germline V gene lookup returns CDR1 SGHKS and CDR2 YYEKEE (reference sequence). The CDR3 DNA is TGTGCCAGCAGCGGCGAGCCCTATAGCAATCAGCCCCAGCATTTT. Translated, it gives CASSGEPYSNQPQHF.

Only a few counts were recorded for this clonotype. This chain uses TRBV6-6 with TRBJ1-1, with D tentatively TRBD1 (6 bases). V was cut by 2 bases and J by 6 bases, with 10 bases left in between. CDR1 is MNHNY and CDR2 is SVGAGI in the germline V gene (reference sequence). The length of the CDR3 is 13 residues. The CDR3 region has the DNA TGTGCCAGCAGTTACGGAGGACAGCCTGAAGCTTTCTTT. It codes for CASSYGGQPEAFF.

V gene TRBV5-1 combines with J gene TRBJ2-1; weak D call: TRBD2 (6 bases). Germline CDR1 and CDR2: SGHRS and YFSETQ. Trimming stripped 4 bases from V and 6 bases from J, with 20 bases between. CDR3 size: 16 residues. The CDR3 bases are TGCGCCAGCAGCGGGGGGACCCGCCCCGGGGGCAATGAGCAGTTCTTC. It codes for CASSGGTRPGGNEQFF.

The chain is built from TRBV7-6 and TRBJ1-6; D is uncertain. V dropped 0 bases and J dropped 8 bases, with 11 bases sitting between them. CDR1 and CDR2 (germline): SGHVS, FNYEAQ. The CDR3 is made up of 15 amino acids. DNA for the CDR3: TGTGCCAGCAGCTTAGCCTCGGCGGGTCATTCACCCCTCCACTTT. Translating it yields CASSLASAGHSPLHF.

Only a few counts were recorded for this clonotype. The chain links TRBV5-8 to TRBJ1-5; D not certain. V lost 4 bases and J 6 bases, leaving 17 bases between the germline ends. Per the germline V gene, CDR1 is SGHTS and CDR2 is YDEGEE. The CDR3 has 15 residues. The CDR3 DNA reads TGTGCCAGCAGCCAGCGTATTTGGGGAGTTCAGCCCCAGCATTTT. As protein: CASSQRIWGVQPQHF.

A few counts support this clonotype. The genes are TRBV6-7 and TRBJ2-5; maybe TRBD2 (5 bases). TRBV6-7 is marked as an open reading frame, function uncertain. This CDR3 is 14 amino acids long. The V gene lost 2 bases and the J gene lost 4 bases, with 11 bases spanning the gap. CDR3: CASSYRPSPETQYF. CDR3 DNA sequence: TGTGCCAGCAGTTACCGTCCTAGCCCAGAGACCCAGTACTTC.

This clonotype turned up a few times. This rearrangement joins TRBV29-1 to TRBJ1-1; D ambiguous. The CDR3 has 14 amino acids. Germline CDR1 and CDR2: SQVTM and ANQGSEA. Trimming shortened V by 6 bases and J by 0 bases, and 14 bases separated the two germline ends. This chain's CDR3 is CSVDDTGLNTEAFF. The CDR3 DNA sequence: TGCAGCGTGGACGACACGGGGTTGAACACTGAAGCTTTCTTT.

The V gene is TRBV29-1, the J gene TRBJ1-1; a weak D match, TRBD1 (5 bases). Trimming took 7 bases from V and 6 from J, leaving 15 bases between them. Germline CDR1 is SQVTM and CDR2 is ANQGSEA. This CDR3 has 12 residues. The CDR3 DNA reads TGCAGCGCCCGGGGCAGGGTCGCTGAAGCTTTCTTT. Protein product: CSARGRVAEAFF.

This clonotype has a count of ten or more. The gene calls are TRBV18 and TRBJ2-7, with TRBD2 identical over 8 bases. Germline values: CDR1 KGHSH, CDR2 LQKENI. V shed 6 bases, J shed 7 bases, and the junction held 5 bases outside the gene matches. The CDR3 sequence is 12 residues long. CDR3 coding DNA: TGTGCCAGCTCCCTGCCGGGAGGGGAGCAGTACGTC. Its protein is CASSLPGGEQYV.